The 12 T cell receptor beta chains below come from one sample, sequenced in a study of cytomegalovirus exposure and HLA in healthy donors. The study ran its PCR with 60 Vbeta and 13 Jbeta primers. The protocol was immunoSEQ multiplex PCR, while the TCRdb copy is restricted to in-frame clones and leaves out a portion. The record lists about 52,000 clones, of which the ten most abundant hold approximately 13%. The sample taken for sequencing was PBMCs. Receptor source: a woman aged 60-75 years in good health and CMV-seropositive.

The gene calls are TRBV6-6 and TRBJ2-3, with 9 bases that match TRBD1. Germline V gene data show CDR1 as MNHNY and CDR2 as SVGAGI (reference sequence). The V and J ends lost 6 bases and 5 bases, in that order; junction bases with no gene match: 9. The CDR3 length is 15 residues. CDR3 residues: CASSQGTGSGDTQYF. DNA for the CDR3: TGTGCCAGCAGCCAAGGGACAGGGTCGGGAGATACGCAGTATTTT.

The genes are TRBV6-5 and TRBJ1-1, with 7 bases matching TRBD1. CDR1 is MNHEY, CDR2 SVGAGI, per germline. Trimming removed 2 bases from V and 5 bases from J; junction bases left unmatched: 8. This CDR3 has 15 residues. The CDR3 protein is CASSYGARGQTEAFF. The CDR3 bases are TGTGCCAGCAGTTACGGGGCGAGGGGGCAGACTGAAGCTTTCTTT.

The chain recombines TRBV27 with TRBJ2-1; D possibly corresponds to TRBD1 (5 bases). The CDR3 has 14 residues. The V end lost 8 bases, the J end lost 7 bases, and 18 bases lay between the germline ends. Germline assignment: CDR1 MNHEY and CDR2 SMNVEV (reference sequence). The CDR3: CASCPRWGVNEQFF. The CDR3 DNA is TGTGCCAGCTGCCCTCGATGGGGCGTGAATGAGCAGTTCTTC.

This chain uses TRBV20-1 with TRBJ2-3; weak D call: TRBD2 (5 bases). This CDR3 has 11 residues. From germline, CDR1 is DFQATT and CDR2 SNEGSKA (reference sequence). CDR3 coding DNA: TGCTCCTCCTTAGCGACAGATACGCAGTATTTT. The encoded protein is CSSLATDTQYF.

The chain links TRBV7-9 to TRBJ2-7; 7 positions match TRBD1. With 0 bases clipped from V and 6 bases from J, the junction kept 5 bases outside the gene matches. Germline CDR1 reads SEHNR; CDR2 reads FQNEAQ (reference sequence). This CDR3 has 14 amino acids. The CDR3 sequence is CASSLAKGAGEQYF. The CDR3 region has the DNA TGTGCCAGCAGCTTAGCCAAGGGGGCGGGCGAGCAGTACTTC.

The chain links TRBV10-3 to TRBJ2-5, with 15 bases that match TRBD2. The CDR3 consists of 16 residues. The germline V gene encodes CDR1 ENHRY and CDR2 SYGVKD. After removal of 4 bases from V and 2 bases from J, the junction contained 2 bases not matched to a gene. In nucleotides, the CDR3 is TGTGCCATCAGTGGGGGACTAGCGGGGGGTCAAGAGACCCAGTACTTC. Its protein is CAISGGLAGGQETQYF.

The CDR3 sequence: CASSVQGTEAFF. As DNA, the CDR3 is TGTGCCAGCAGCGTACAGGGCACTGAAGCTTTCTTT. This chain uses TRBV6-5 with TRBJ1-1; tentatively, D is TRBD1 (6 bases). The germline V gene has CDR1 MNHEY and CDR2 SVGAGI. Trimming cost V 6 bases and J 4 bases, with 9 bases left between them. The CDR3 consists of 12 residues.

The chain combines TRBV4-1 with TRBJ1-2, with TRBD1 matching 12 bases. Losses at the gene ends were 3 bases for V and 7 bases for J; bases not matched to a gene: 12. Germline CDR1 reads MGHRA; CDR2 reads YSYEKL. CDR3 length equals 17 residues. This CDR3 reads CASSQPRGQGAWIGYTF. The CDR3 DNA sequence: TGCGCCAGCAGCCAGCCACGGGGACAGGGGGCTTGGATTGGCTACACCTTC.

The rearrangement uses TRBV4-2 and TRBJ1-1; D not certain. Per germline, CDR1 LGHNA and CDR2 YNFKEQ. CDR3 length equals 13 residues. V shed 4 bases and J shed 7 bases, with 13 bases lying between them. CDR3 sequence reads: CASSPREISEAFF. DNA of the CDR3: TGTGCCAGCAGCCCGCGGGAAATCAGTGAAGCTTTCTTT.

The chain links TRBV29-1 to TRBJ1-1; TRBD1 aligns across 8 bases. Germline CDR1 SQVTM, CDR2 ANQGSEA. J lost 2 bases, V lost 4 bases, and 9 bases had no gene match. The CDR3 extends over 15 amino acids. The CDR3 loop reads CSVARGTGVNTEAFF. DNA for the CDR3: TGCAGCGTTGCCCGAGGGACAGGAGTAAACACTGAAGCTTTCTTT.

The chain recombines TRBV10-3 with TRBJ1-5; the match to TRBD1 covers 11 bases. This CDR3 region has 19 residues. Germline V gives CDR1 ENHRY, CDR2 SYGVKD. After removal of 0 bases from V and 1 base from J, the junction contained 8 bases not matched to a gene. The CDR3 sequence is CAISESVGTGGFSNQPQHF. CDR3 coding DNA: TGTGCCATCAGTGAGTCGGTGGGGACAGGGGGGTTCAGCAATCAGCCCCAGCATTTT.

The chain uses TRBV6-1 and TRBJ1-5; D is uncertain. V lost 8 bases to trimming and J lost 3 bases, with 11 bases between them. Germline CDR1 MNHNS, CDR2 SASEGT. The CDR3 extends over 13 amino acids. CDR3 region: CASVSEVNQPQHF. DNA of the CDR3: TGTGCCAGCGTTAGTGAAGTCAATCAGCCCCAGCATTTT.